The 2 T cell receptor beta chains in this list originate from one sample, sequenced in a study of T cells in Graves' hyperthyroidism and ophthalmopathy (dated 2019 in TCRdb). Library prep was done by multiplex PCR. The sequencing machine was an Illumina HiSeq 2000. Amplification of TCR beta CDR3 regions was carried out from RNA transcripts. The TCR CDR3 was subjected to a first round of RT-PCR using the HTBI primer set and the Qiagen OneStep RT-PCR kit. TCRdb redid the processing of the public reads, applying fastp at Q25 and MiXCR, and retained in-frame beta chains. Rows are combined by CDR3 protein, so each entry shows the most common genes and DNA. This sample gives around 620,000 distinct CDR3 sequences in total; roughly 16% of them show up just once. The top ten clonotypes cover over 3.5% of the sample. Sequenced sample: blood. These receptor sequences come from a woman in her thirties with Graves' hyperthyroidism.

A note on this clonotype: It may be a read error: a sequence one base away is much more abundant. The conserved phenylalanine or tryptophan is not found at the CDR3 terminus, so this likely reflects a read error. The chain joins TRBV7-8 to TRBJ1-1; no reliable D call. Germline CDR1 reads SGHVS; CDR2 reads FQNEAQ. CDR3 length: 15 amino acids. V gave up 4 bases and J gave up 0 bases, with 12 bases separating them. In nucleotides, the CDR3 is TGTGCCAGCAGCTCCGCCAGAGGCATGAACACTGAAGCTTTCTCT. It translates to CASSSARGMNTEAFS.

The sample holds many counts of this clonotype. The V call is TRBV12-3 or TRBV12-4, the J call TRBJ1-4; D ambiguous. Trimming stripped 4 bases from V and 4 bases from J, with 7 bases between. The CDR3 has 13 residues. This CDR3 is CASSSALNEKLFF. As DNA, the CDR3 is TGTGCCAGCAGTTCGGCCCTTAATGAAAAACTGTTTTTT.